The 25 T cell receptor beta chains given below trace back to one sample, sequenced in a study of shared clonotypes between healthy human individuals. Sequencing was performed with immunoSEQ multiplex PCR; in TCRdb, only in-frame clones are kept and a portion is missing. The repertoire includes about 460,000 clones, roughly four fifths of them detected once, and about 11% sits in the top ten. The sample taken for sequencing was PBMCs. The source is a woman in her 40s in good health. Some clones in this sample may be carry-over from other donors' samples.

V and J are TRBV15 and TRBJ1-1, with D tentatively TRBD1 (6 bases). Germline CDR1 reads LNHNV; CDR2 reads YYDKDF (reference sequence). The CDR3 length is 13 residues. V dropped 4 bases and J dropped 9 bases, with 15 bases sitting between them. The DNA of the CDR3 is TGTGCCACCAGCACCAGACAGGCCGAAAAAGCTTTCTTT. It yields the protein CATSTRQAEKAFF.

V usage is TRBV5-4 and J usage is TRBJ2-7; 7 bases are shared with TRBD2. The CDR3 covers 15 residues. Germline-derived CDR1 and CDR2 are SGHNT and YYREEE (reference sequence). The junction had 13 bases not matched to a gene; V was cut back by 4 bases and J by 6 bases. In DNA form, the CDR3 reads TGTGCCAGCAGCCCTAGCGGAGAAAGGGAAAGCGAGCAGTACTTC. This encodes CASSPSGERESEQYF. Variable domain in full (rest from reference TRBV5-4 and TRBJ2-7): ETGVTQSPTHLIKTRGQQVTLRCSSQSGHNTVSWYQQALGQGPQFIFQYYREEENGRGNFPPRFSGLQFPNYSSELNVNALELDDSALYLCASSPSGERESEQYFGPGTRLTVT.

This clone was seen many times. The chain carries TRBV6-5 and TRBJ2-3; the match to TRBD2 covers 8 bases. The CDR3 runs 16 residues. V was clipped by 2 bases and J by 0 bases; unmatched bases: 4. Germline loops: CDR1 MNHEY, CDR2 SVGAGI. Here the CDR3 DNA reads TGTGCCAGCAGTTACACCCCTAGCGGGAGCACAGATACGCAGTATTTT. It is translated as CASSYTPSGSTDTQYF.

The rearrangement links TRBV28 to TRBJ2-5; 13 bases are a match to TRBD2. The germline V gene has CDR1 MDHEN and CDR2 SYDVKM. The CDR3 is 16 amino acids. V trimming: 5 bases; J trimming: 5 bases; junction bases outside the gene matches: 8. Here the CDR3 DNA reads TGTGCCAGCAGTACGCCCGGACTAGCGGGAGTCGAGACCCAGTACTTC. It translates to CASSTPGLAGVETQYF.

This clone was recorded once. The V call is TRBV5-1, the J call TRBJ2-7; D is unresolved. V dropped 0 bases and J dropped 0 bases, with 7 bases sitting between them. The CDR3 spans 14 residues. CDR1 and CDR2 (germline): SGHRS, YFSETQ. CDR3 in amino acids: CASSLEPSSYEQYF. CDR3 coding DNA: TGCGCCAGCAGCTTGGAACCGAGCTCCTACGAGCAGTACTTC. Together with reference TRBV5-1 and TRBJ2-7, the CDR3 gives the full variable domain: KAGVTQTPRYLIKTRGQQVTLSCSPISGHRSVSWYQQTPGQGLQFLFEYFSETQRNKGNFPGRFSGRQFSNSRSEMNVSTLELGDSALYLCASSLEPSSYEQYFGPGTRLTVT.

Details on this clone: The sample carries other DNA sequences with the same CDR3. The CDR3 DNA reads TGTGCCAGCAGCTTAATCCGAGGCAATGAGCAGTTCTTC. Protein sequence: CASSLIRGNEQFF. The genes are TRBV7-3 and TRBJ2-1; no definite D call. In germline, CDR1 is SGHTA, CDR2 FQGTGA. V was shortened by 1 base and J by 6 bases, with 7 bases between the two germline ends. This CDR3 spans 13 amino acids.

V gene TRBV7-9 combines with J gene TRBJ2-3, with D unclear. This CDR3 is built from 14 residues. Trimming pared 2 bases from V and 4 bases from J, leaving 10 bases between. Germline CDR1 and CDR2: SEHNR and FQNEAQ (reference sequence). CDR3 bases: TGTGCCAGCAGCTTAATGACGGAATCAGATACGCAGTATTTT. As protein: CASSLMTESDTQYF.

The genes are TRBV13 and TRBJ2-7; D possibly corresponds to TRBD2 (7 bases). There are 14 residues in the CDR3. V lost 8 bases to trimming and J lost 5 bases, with 19 bases between them. Per germline, CDR1 PRHDT and CDR2 FYEKMQ (reference sequence). The CDR3 loop reads CASLRMGGHNEQYF. In nucleotides, the CDR3 is TGTGCCAGCTTACGAATGGGGGGGCACAACGAGCAGTACTTC.

The chain recombines TRBV14 with TRBJ2-2; 8 bases fit TRBD2. The germline V gene has CDR1 SGHDN and CDR2 FVKESK. Unmatched junction bases numbered 2, after V lost 2 bases and J lost 0 bases. This CDR3 is built from 16 residues. CDR3 in amino acids: CASSQRRGANTGELFF. Written as DNA, the CDR3 is TGTGCCAGCAGCCAAAGGCGGGGGGCGAACACCGGGGAGCTGTTTTTT.

This clone was counted ten times or more. The CDR3 DNA reads as TGTGCCAGCACTTCCGGGACAGGGGGCCATAATGAGCAGTTCTTC. This encodes CASTSGTGGHNEQFF. V usage is TRBV14 and J usage is TRBJ2-1; 12 nucleotides match TRBD1. The CDR3 has 15 amino acids. Germline CDR1 SGHDN, CDR2 FVKESK. Trimming cost V 7 bases and J 7 bases; bases outside gene matches: 8.

The chain couples TRBV7-6 to TRBJ2-2, with 10 bases matching TRBD1. The CDR3 length is 17 residues. Unmatched junction bases numbered 8, after V lost 2 bases and J lost 5 bases. Per germline, CDR1 SGHVS and CDR2 FNYEAQ. CDR3 amino acids: CASSLPGQGPGTGELFF. The CDR3 DNA follows: TGTGCCAGCAGCTTACCGGGACAGGGGCCGGGGACCGGGGAGCTGTTTTTT. Together with reference TRBV7-6 and TRBJ2-2, the CDR3 gives the full variable domain: GAGVSQSPRYKVTKRGQDVALRCDPISGHVSLYWYRQALGQGPEFLTYFNYEAQQDKSGLPNDRFSAERPEGSISTLTIQRTEQRDSAMYRCASSLPGQGPGTGELFFGEGSRLTVL.

This rearrangement joins TRBV9 to TRBJ1-1, with 10 bases identical to TRBD1. J lost 4 bases, V lost 4 bases, and 4 bases had no gene match. The CDR3 is 14 residues long. Germline V CDR1 and CDR2: SGDLS, YYNGEE. The CDR3: CASSRQGAGTEAFF. CDR3 coding DNA: TGTGCCAGCAGCCGACAGGGGGCAGGCACTGAAGCTTTCTTT.

This rearrangement joins TRBV15 to TRBJ2-7; 9 bases map to TRBD1. The CDR3 is 14 amino acids. Trimming removed 5 bases from V and 5 bases from J; junction bases left unmatched: 7. CDR1 is LNHNV, CDR2 YYDKDF, per germline (reference sequence). The CDR3 loop is CATSERDRADEQYF. The CDR3 bases are TGTGCCACCAGCGAACGGGACAGGGCGGACGAGCAGTACTTC. The whole variable domain, filled in from reference TRBV15 and TRBJ2-7, reads DAMVIQNPRYQVTQFGKPVTLSCSQTLNHNVMYWYQQKSSQAPKLLFHYYDKDFNNEADTPDNFQSRRPNTSFCFLDIRSPGLGDTAMYLCATSERDRADEQYFGPGTRLTVT.

This chain connects TRBV9 to TRBJ2-3; tentative D call: TRBD2 (6 bases). Trimming took off 3 bases at V and 5 bases at J, with 13 bases between the two ends. The CDR3 is made up of 14 amino acids. Germline-derived CDR1 and CDR2 are SGDLS and YYNGEE. The CDR3 sequence is CASSAPTAGDTQYF. The DNA of the CDR3 is TGTGCCAGCAGCGCGCCGACAGCGGGAGATACGCAGTATTTT.

DNA of the CDR3: TGTGCCAGCAGCCTGACTCCAGGGGGGGACACTGAAGCTTTCTTT. Its protein product is CASSLTPGGDTEAFF. The chain recombines TRBV11-2 with TRBJ1-1; TRBD1 agrees at 7 bases. This CDR3 is built from 15 residues. J was trimmed by 3 bases and V by 5 bases; bases with no gene match: 9. The germline V gene encodes CDR1 SGHAT and CDR2 FQNNGV.

This chain links TRBV7-9 with TRBJ2-1; D possibly corresponds to TRBD2 (6 bases). The V and J ends lost 3 bases and 7 bases respectively, with 16 bases between them. Germline CDR1 and CDR2: SEHNR and FQNEAQ (reference sequence). This CDR3 spans 15 amino acids. The CDR3 DNA follows: TGTGCCAGCAGCTTGCTCGGGACTCCCGGGAATGAGCAGTTCTTC. It encodes CASSLLGTPGNEQFF.

This clone was detected once. This rearrangement joins TRBV10-3 to TRBJ2-7; D is ambiguous. The length of the CDR3 is 12 residues. Trimming pared 2 bases from V and 4 bases from J, leaving 6 bases between. The germline gives CDR1 ENHRY, CDR2 SYGVKD. The CDR3 region has the DNA TGTGCCATCAGTGAGAACACGTACGAGCAGTACTTC. It yields the protein CAISENTYEQYF.

The chain has TRBV7-9 and TRBJ1-1; D unresolved. The germline V gene encodes CDR1 SEHNR and CDR2 FQNEAQ (reference sequence). The CDR3 loop spans 14 amino acids. Trimming took 2 bases from V and 0 from J, leaving 7 bases between them. For the CDR3, the DNA is TGTGCCAGCAGCTTACACAGCATGAACACTGAAGCTTTCTTT. Encoded protein: CASSLHSMNTEAFF.

As to this clone: A single base is all that separates this from a far larger clone, so a read error is likely. Other DNA sequences of this sample code for an identical CDR3. V is TRBV18 and J is TRBJ2-3, with unresolved D. Per the germline V gene, CDR1 is KGHSH and CDR2 is LQKENI. CDR3 length: 14 residues. CDR3 in amino acids: CASSPEVSTDTQYF. CDR3 sequence (DNA): TGTGCCAGCTCACCCGAGGTGAGCACGGATACGCAGTATTTT.

The chain recombines TRBV2 with TRBJ2-5; a possible D gene is TRBD2 (6 bases). The CDR3 is 14 residues long. The V end lost 6 bases, the J end lost 2 bases, and 13 bases lay between the germline ends. Germline V gene data show CDR1 as SNHLY and CDR2 as FYNNEI. The CDR3 protein is CASRRIADQETQYF. DNA for the CDR3: TGTGCCAGCAGGAGGATAGCGGATCAAGAGACCCAGTACTTC.

Concerning this clone: Just one base apart from a much larger clone, this may be a read error. This CDR3 is also generated by other DNA sequences in the sample. V gene TRBV28 combines with J gene TRBJ2-2, with TRBD1 identical over 7 bases. The CDR3 runs 16 residues. In germline, CDR1 is MDHEN, CDR2 SYDVKM. This CDR3 reads CASRTPGQLNTGELFF. CDR3 bases: TGTGCCAGCAGAACTCCGGGACAGTTGAACACCGGGGAACTGTTTTTT.

The rearrangement joins TRBV30 to TRBJ2-5; D gene unclear. V was shortened by 1 base and J by 2 bases, with 8 bases between the two germline ends. This CDR3 is built from 13 residues. Per the germline V gene, CDR1 is GTSNPN and CDR2 is SVGIG (reference sequence). CDR3 in amino acids: CAWSALDQETQYF. CDR3 DNA sequence: TGTGCCTGGAGTGCTCTTGATCAAGAGACCCAGTACTTC.

The V and J genes are TRBV5-6 and TRBJ1-2, with D uncertain. There are 11 residues in the CDR3. Between the trimmed V and J ends, which lost 1 base and 10 bases, there was a span of 8 bases. Germline assignment: CDR1 SGHDT and CDR2 YYEEEE. CDR3 residues: CASSLNRVYTF. CDR3 sequence (DNA): TGTGCCAGCAGCTTGAATAGGGTCTACACCTTC.

The rearrangement uses TRBV6-7 and TRBJ2-7, with 8 nucleotides matching TRBD1. TRBV6-7 is an ORF for which the function is uncertain. This CDR3 is built from 15 residues. The V segment lost 2 bases and the J segment 0 bases; nucleotides outside the gene matches: 3. As DNA, the CDR3 is TGTGCCAGCAGTTACAGCGGACAGGGCTCCTACGAGCAGTACTTC. This encodes CASSYSGQGSYEQYF.

In regard to this clone: Distinct nucleotide sequences in the sample also encode this CDR3. The rearrangement joins TRBV6-1 to TRBJ1-2, with D possibly matching TRBD1 (5 bases). CDR1 is MNHNS and CDR2 is SASEGT in the germline V gene. This CDR3 has 12 amino acids. Trimming removed 4 bases from V and 4 bases from J, with 7 bases in between. CDR3 sequence: CASSADSYGYTF. The DNA for the CDR3 is TGTGCCAGCAGTGCCGACAGCTATGGCTACACCTTC.